These 32 T cell receptor beta chains were sequenced from one sample in a study of T-cell reconstitution after alpha-beta-depleted transplantation in children. This sample's TCRbeta library carried unique molecular identifier barcodes. TCRdb ran MiXCR on the PCR reads and lists one entry per CDR3 protein. The table has 500,000 to 600,000 distinct CDR3 sequences, 25% to 30% seen once. Sequencing used PBMCs, obtained before TCRalphabeta/CD19-depleted stem cell transplant. All receptors derive from a boy under two years old with Wiskott-Aldrich syndrome, due to receive a stem cell transplant.

This clonotype was picked up a small number of times. This chain links TRBV5-1 with TRBJ2-1; 10 bases align to TRBD2. The germline V gene encodes CDR1 SGHRS and CDR2 YFSETQ. The CDR3 covers 16 residues. The junction had 6 bases not matched to a gene; V was cut back by 4 bases and J by 2 bases. The CDR3 spells CASSPHSGRAYNEQFF. The CDR3 nucleotides read TGCGCCAGCAGCCCCCACAGCGGGAGGGCCTACAATGAGCAGTTCTTC.

This clonotype was recorded a few times. This chain uses TRBV3-1 with TRBJ2-7; D is unclear. With 0 bases removed from V and 6 bases from J, the gap between germline ends came to 6 bases. CDR1 is LGHDT, CDR2 YNNKEL, per germline (reference sequence). This CDR3 has 12 residues. The CDR3 DNA sequence: TGTGCCAGCAGCCAAGATCTTCGCGAGCAGTACTTC. The encoded protein is CASSQDLREQYF.

The chain links TRBV5-8 to TRBJ2-3; D remains unclear. Germline assignment: CDR1 SGHTS and CDR2 YDEGEE. The CDR3 consists of 16 residues. V gave up 2 bases and J gave up 5 bases, with 18 bases separating them. The CDR3 region has the DNA TGTGCCAGCAGCTTTCAACTATCCGGCTGGCGAGATACGCAGTATTTT. Translated: CASSFQLSGWRDTQYF. The full variable domain, in which reference TRBV5-8 and TRBJ2-3 provide the parts outside the CDR3, is EAGVTQSPTHLIKTRGQQATLRCSPISGHTSVYWYQQALGLGLQFLLWYDEGEERNRGNFPPRFSGRQFPNYSSELNVNALELEDSALYLCASSFQLSGWRDTQYFGPGTRLTVL.

This clonotype was seen more than once but under ten times. The gene calls are TRBV7-3 and TRBJ2-3; 8 bases fit TRBD2. Germline-derived CDR1 and CDR2 are SGHTA and FQGTGA. The V segment lost 5 bases and the J segment 0 bases; nucleotides outside the gene matches: 4. The CDR3 runs 15 residues. CDR3: CASSPKRGSTDTQYF. The CDR3 DNA follows: TGTGCCAGCAGCCCGAAGCGGGGGAGCACAGATACGCAGTATTTT.

In its sample, this clonotype was seen a few times. The V call is TRBV12-3 or TRBV12-4, the J call TRBJ2-1, with D hard to call. The CDR3 is 12 amino acids. The V end lost 6 bases, the J end lost 5 bases, and 8 bases lay between the germline ends. For the CDR3, the DNA is TGTGCCAGCAGACCCCTCAACAATGAGCAGTTCTTC. Amino acids: CASRPLNNEQFF.

The genes are TRBV29-1 and TRBJ1-2; D remains unclear. V was trimmed by 0 bases and J by 5 bases, leaving 13 bases between them. Germline V gene data show CDR1 as SQVTM and CDR2 as ANQGSEA. The CDR3 has 14 amino acids. The CDR3 is CSVEDLRTEYGYTF. CDR3 sequence (DNA): TGCAGCGTTGAAGATCTTCGCACGGAGTATGGCTACACCTTC.

CDR3 in DNA: TGTGCCTGGAGCGAGACCTATGGACTAGCGGGGGCCAATGAGCAGTTCTTC. Translated, it gives CAWSETYGLAGANEQFF. The chain employs TRBV30 and TRBJ2-1; TRBD2 agrees at 13 bases. The CDR3 length is 17 residues. Germline values: CDR1 GTSNPN, CDR2 SVGIG (reference sequence). V dropped 3 bases and J dropped 6; count of bases not matched to a gene: 11.

The chain links TRBV12-3 or TRBV12-4 to TRBJ2-1, with 8 nucleotides matching TRBD1. This CDR3 has 15 amino acids. The ends lost 7 bases at V and 6 bases at J; junction bases unmatched: 11. In DNA, the CDR3 is TGTGCCAGCACTAATCAGGGGGCCCTCGCCAATGAGCAGTTCTTC. Protein sequence: CASTNQGALANEQFF.

The rearrangement uses TRBV6-5 and TRBJ2-7; 9 bases match TRBD2. Trimming removed 0 bases from V and 4 bases from J; junction bases left unmatched: 4. The CDR3 contains 15 residues. Germline lookup yields CDR1 MNHEY and CDR2 SVGAGI. The CDR3 protein is CASSYSGGRGYEQYF. As DNA, the CDR3 is TGTGCCAGCAGTTACTCGGGCGGGAGGGGATACGAGCAGTACTTC.

The V call is TRBV5-1, the J call TRBJ2-7; D might be TRBD2 (6 bases). There are 12 residues in the CDR3. The germline V and J ends were trimmed by 4 bases and 7 bases, with 12 bases remaining between them. Germline CDR1 reads SGHRS; CDR2 reads YFSETQ. The CDR3 spells CASSRDFGEQYF. For the CDR3, the DNA is TGCGCCAGCAGCCGGGACTTCGGGGAGCAGTACTTC. Complete variable domain (other parts from reference TRBV5-1 and TRBJ2-7): KAGVTQTPRYLIKTRGQQVTLSCSPISGHRSVSWYQQTPGQGLQFLFEYFSETQRNKGNFPGRFSGRQFSNSRSEMNVSTLELGDSALYLCASSRDFGEQYFGPGTRLTVT.

The sample holds one count of this clonotype. The V and J genes are TRBV7-8 and TRBJ2-7, with TRBD1 matching 8 bases. The CDR3 spans 14 residues. Per the germline V gene, CDR1 is SGHVS and CDR2 is FQNEAQ. The J segment lost 6 bases and the V segment lost 3 bases, leaving 7 bases of the junction unmatched. The CDR3 here is CASSFGQGIFEQYF. For the CDR3, the DNA is TGTGCCAGCAGCTTCGGACAGGGCATTTTCGAGCAGTACTTC.

The chain uses TRBV15 and TRBJ2-7; 9 bases are shared with TRBD2. V lost 3 bases, J lost 0 bases, and 3 bases stayed unmatched. The CDR3 is 15 residues long. Germline V CDR1 and CDR2: LNHNV, YYDKDF (reference sequence). Here the CDR3 reads CATSSGGRASYEQYF. CDR3 DNA sequence: TGTGCCACCAGCAGCGGCGGGAGGGCCTCCTACGAGCAGTACTTC.

The chain uses TRBV11-2 and TRBJ1-2, with a tentative D call TRBD1 (5 bases). This CDR3 is built from 14 residues. Germline V gene lookup returns CDR1 SGHAT and CDR2 FQNNGV. V shed 0 bases and J shed 3 bases, with 8 bases lying between them. CDR3 loop: CASSLDGADYGYTF. CDR3 DNA: TGTGCCAGCAGCTTAGATGGGGCAGACTATGGCTACACCTTC.

This clonotype was counted a few times. The chain employs TRBV6-1 and TRBJ2-1; 9 nucleotides agree with TRBD2. Trimming cost V 2 bases and J 7 bases; bases outside gene matches: 12. The CDR3 contains 17 residues. Germline V gene lookup returns CDR1 MNHNS and CDR2 SASEGT. CDR3 nucleotides: TGTGCCAGCAGTGAATCTTTGGGCGGGAGGGCCTGGAATGAGCAGTTCTTC. Amino acid sequence: CASSESLGGRAWNEQFF.

The chain is built from TRBV5-1 and TRBJ2-7, with 8 bases identical to TRBD2. The CDR3 spans 15 residues. J gave up 3 bases and V 2 bases, and 7 bases lay outside the gene matches. CDR1 is SGHRS and CDR2 is YFSETQ in the germline V gene. The CDR3 region is CASSFGTSDIYEQYF. The CDR3 coding sequence is TGCGCCAGCAGCTTCGGGACTAGTGATATCTACGAGCAGTACTTC.

The chain recombines TRBV20-1 with TRBJ2-3; D may be TRBD2 (7 bases). Trimming cost V 3 bases and J 3 bases, with 13 bases left between them. The CDR3 contains 14 residues. Germline V lookup: CDR1 DFQATT, CDR2 SNEGSKA (reference sequence). This chain's CDR3 is CSASGKGGTDTQYF. Written as DNA, the CDR3 is TGCAGTGCTAGCGGCAAGGGGGGGACAGATACGCAGTATTTT.

This clonotype was counted many times. J is TRBJ2-3 and V is TRBV11-2; TRBD1 matches 9 bases. The CDR3 sequence is 16 residues long. After removal of 5 bases from V and 3 bases from J, the junction contained 9 bases not matched to a gene. Germline lookup yields CDR1 SGHAT and CDR2 FQNNGV. The CDR3 spells CASSLQGTGRTDTQYF. The CDR3 DNA is TGTGCCAGCAGCCTCCAGGGGACAGGGAGGACAGATACGCAGTATTTT.

The V gene is TRBV30, the J gene TRBJ1-2; D might be TRBD1 (5 bases). The CDR3 is made up of 14 amino acids. V shed 4 bases and J shed 4 bases, with 16 bases lying between them. Germline assignment: CDR1 GTSNPN and CDR2 SVGIG (reference sequence). Here the CDR3 DNA reads TGTGCCTGGACCTCGCGGAGGGGAATCTATGGCTACACCTTC. It is translated as CAWTSRRGIYGYTF.

This clonotype was found a few times. The CDR3 DNA reads as TGTGCCAGCAGCTTATTTGGTGGCCTAAGCGGGGAGCTGTTTTTT. Residues: CASSLFGGLSGELFF. The chain links TRBV7-9 to TRBJ2-2; D call uncertain. The germline gives CDR1 SEHNR, CDR2 FQNEAQ (reference sequence). Trimming took 2 bases from V and 7 from J, leaving 14 bases between them. The CDR3 runs 15 residues.

The V gene is TRBV12-3 or TRBV12-4, the J gene TRBJ2-1, with D possibly being TRBD1 (5 bases). Trimming took off 8 bases at V and 1 base at J, with 9 bases between the two ends. The CDR3 is 13 residues long. The CDR3 region has the DNA TGTGCCAGCTGGGGCGGATCCTACAATGAGCAGTTCTTC. Its translation is CASWGGSYNEQFF.

V gene TRBV12-3 or TRBV12-4 combines with J gene TRBJ2-5; 7 bases align to TRBD1. The trim removed 4 bases at V and 5 bases at J, leaving 10 bases unmatched. The CDR3 runs to 15 residues. The DNA for the CDR3 is TGTGCCAGCAGTTCCCCGACAGGGATGGAGGAGACCCAGTACTTC. This encodes CASSSPTGMEETQYF.

In this sample, this clonotype turned up a few times. CDR3 region: CASSPGPQKGYTF. The DNA for the CDR3 is TGCGCCAGCAGCCCTGGGCCACAGAAGGGCTACACCTTC. The genes are TRBV5-1 and TRBJ1-2; D is undetermined. CDR1 is SGHRS and CDR2 is YFSETQ in the germline V gene. The V and J ends lost 4 bases and 8 bases respectively, with 15 bases between them. The CDR3 runs to 13 residues.

Ten or more counts support this clonotype. CDR3 region: CASSGTGVYEQYF. CDR3 coding DNA: TGTGCCAGCAGCGGGACGGGAGTCTACGAGCAGTACTTC. The V and J genes are TRBV28 and TRBJ2-7; TRBD2 might be the D (6 bases). V was cut by 6 bases and J by 3 bases, with 12 bases left in between. CDR3 length: 13 amino acids. Germline V lookup: CDR1 MDHEN, CDR2 SYDVKM.

The V call is TRBV29-1, the J call TRBJ2-7; 8 bases fit TRBD1. The CDR3 consists of 15 residues. Germline-derived CDR1 and CDR2 are SQVTM and ANQGSEA. Losses at the gene ends were 7 bases for V and 2 bases for J; bases not matched to a gene: 13. The CDR3 sequence: CSATPFGQGTYEQYF. Here the CDR3 DNA reads TGCAGCGCAACGCCCTTTGGACAGGGTACCTACGAGCAGTACTTC.

The chain has TRBV27 and TRBJ2-6; tentatively, D is TRBD2 (5 bases). The V gene's germline CDR1 is MNHEY and CDR2 SMNVEV (reference sequence). The CDR3 runs to 17 residues. The V and J ends lost 3 bases and 0 bases respectively, with 12 bases between them. CDR3: CASSFGIEGSGANVLTF. In nucleotides, the CDR3 is TGTGCCAGCAGTTTTGGTATCGAGGGCTCTGGGGCCAACGTCCTGACTTTC.

The sample holds a few counts of this clonotype. The chain has TRBV6-1 and TRBJ2-3; D not resolved. The germline gives CDR1 MNHNS, CDR2 SASEGT. The CDR3 is made up of 16 amino acids. Trimming took 1 base from V and 2 from J, leaving 13 bases between them. The CDR3 is CASSEGIARSTDTQYF. The CDR3 nucleotides read TGTGCCAGCAGTGAAGGGATAGCCCGGTCCACAGATACGCAGTATTTT.

The table lists this clonotype with a few counts. The chain couples TRBV5-1 to TRBJ1-5; 7 bases are shared with TRBD1. Germline V gives CDR1 SGHRS, CDR2 YFSETQ. The CDR3 runs to 14 residues. V shed 5 bases, J shed 4 bases, and the junction held 6 bases outside the gene matches. DNA for the CDR3: TGCGCCAGCAGTTCCGGGACAGATAATCAGCCCCAGCATTTT. Protein product: CASSSGTDNQPQHF.

The sample holds a few counts of this clonotype. This sequence joins TRBV10-3 and TRBJ2-7, with 12 positions matching TRBD2. Germline loops: CDR1 ENHRY, CDR2 SYGVKD. The length of the CDR3 is 14 residues. Germline trimming cut 5 bases from V and 3 bases from J; bases unmatched to any gene: 2. The CDR3 DNA reads TGTGCCATCAGTAAGACTAGCGGGAGCTACGAGCAGTACTTC. Protein sequence: CAISKTSGSYEQYF.

The V and J genes are TRBV27 and TRBJ2-5, with unresolved D. Trimming cost V 0 bases and J 0 bases, with 8 bases left between them. Germline loops: CDR1 MNHEY, CDR2 SMNVEV (reference sequence). This CDR3 has 15 amino acids. DNA of the CDR3: TGTGCCAGCAGTTTATCCCTGACGGACCAAGAGACCCAGTACTTC. Amino acid sequence: CASSLSLTDQETQYF.

This clonotype was seen at least ten times. The chain is built from TRBV10-3 and TRBJ2-1; no firm D call. The germline CDR1 and CDR2 sequences are ENHRY and SYGVKD. With 0 bases removed from V and 6 bases from J, the gap between germline ends came to 6 bases. This CDR3 contains 13 residues. CDR3 coding DNA: TGTGCCATCAGTGAGTCGAACAGCAATGAGCAGTTCTTC. Amino acid sequence: CAISESNSNEQFF.

The chain joins TRBV12-3 or TRBV12-4 to TRBJ2-3; D is unresolved. The V end lost 10 bases, the J end lost 1 base, and 15 bases lay between the germline ends. This CDR3 is 14 amino acids long. The CDR3 bases are TGTGCCACCCAAGACTTTTTCGGCACAGATACGCAGTATTTT. Its translation: CATQDFFGTDTQYF.

This clonotype was counted only a few times. This is likely a read error, given that the CDR3 carries no conserved phenylalanine or tryptophan at its end. The DNA is left out, because the CDR3 cannot be placed on it with certainty; the CDR3 is given as TCRdb lists it. This chain links TRBV5-1 with TRBJ2-5; the tabulated D call, TRBD2, remains unverified against the DNA. Germline V CDR1 and CDR2: SGHRS, YFSETQ. Termini included, the CDR3 measures 10 amino acids. CDR3: CASSYRTKDN.